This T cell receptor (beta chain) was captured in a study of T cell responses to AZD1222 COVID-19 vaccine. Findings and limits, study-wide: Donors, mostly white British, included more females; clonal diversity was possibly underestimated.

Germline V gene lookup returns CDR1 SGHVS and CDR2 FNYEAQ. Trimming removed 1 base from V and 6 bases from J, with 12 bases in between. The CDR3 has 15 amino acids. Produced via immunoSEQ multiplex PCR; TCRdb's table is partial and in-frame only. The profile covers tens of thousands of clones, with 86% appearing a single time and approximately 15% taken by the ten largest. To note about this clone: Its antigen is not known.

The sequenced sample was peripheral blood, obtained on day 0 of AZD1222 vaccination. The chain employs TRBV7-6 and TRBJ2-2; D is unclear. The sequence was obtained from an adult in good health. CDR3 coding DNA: TGTGCCAGCAGCTTAGGGGTTTGGTCTCCCGGGGAGCTGTTTTTT. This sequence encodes CASSLGVWSPGELFF.